The T cell receptor (beta chain) described here comes from a study of PD-1 blockade in classical Hodgkin lymphoma. Study background: Patients were given intravenous nivolumab, 3 mg/kg, every 2 weeks. Study-level findings and limits: For complete responders, baseline diversity was comparable to that of newly diagnosed patients. Factors driving the repertoire differences, possibly disease activity or prior therapy, remain undefined. Newly diagnosed patients reportedly had lower baseline TCR diversity than healthy donors.

Time point defined: cycle 4 day 1 (C4D1), after 5 to 7 weeks of nivolumab. Every single patient, without exception, relapsed after autologous stem cell transplantation, and brentuximab vedotin exposure varied. The V end lost 6 bases, the J end lost 9 bases, and 12 bases lay between the germline ends. The CDR3 loop spans 12 amino acids. Germline V gene sequence: CDR1 SGHAT, CDR2 FQNNGV. This table comes from immunoSEQ multiplex PCR, and its TCRdb copy is limited to in-frame clones, with some not included. The sample consists of roughly 8,500 clones, around nine tenths of them appearing once. Comment on this clone: Its antigen is undetermined.

The source of this sequence is a human donor with classical Hodgkin lymphoma. The chain uses TRBV11-2 and TRBJ2-1; possible D gene TRBD1, 5 bases. This specimen consisted of peripheral blood mononuclear cells (PBMCs), obtained before the fourth cycle of nivolumab. Written as DNA, the CDR3 is TGTGCCAGCAGGTCGCAGGGTGGTGAGCAGTTCTTC. This gives the protein CASRSQGGEQFF. Based on the CDR3 plus reference TRBV11-2 and TRBJ2-1, the full variable domain is EAGVAQSPRYKIIEKRQSVAFWCNPISGHATLYWYQQILGQGPKLLIQFQNNGVVDDSQLPKDRFSAERLKGVDSTLKIQPAKLEDSAVYLCASRSQGGEQFFGPGTRLTVL.